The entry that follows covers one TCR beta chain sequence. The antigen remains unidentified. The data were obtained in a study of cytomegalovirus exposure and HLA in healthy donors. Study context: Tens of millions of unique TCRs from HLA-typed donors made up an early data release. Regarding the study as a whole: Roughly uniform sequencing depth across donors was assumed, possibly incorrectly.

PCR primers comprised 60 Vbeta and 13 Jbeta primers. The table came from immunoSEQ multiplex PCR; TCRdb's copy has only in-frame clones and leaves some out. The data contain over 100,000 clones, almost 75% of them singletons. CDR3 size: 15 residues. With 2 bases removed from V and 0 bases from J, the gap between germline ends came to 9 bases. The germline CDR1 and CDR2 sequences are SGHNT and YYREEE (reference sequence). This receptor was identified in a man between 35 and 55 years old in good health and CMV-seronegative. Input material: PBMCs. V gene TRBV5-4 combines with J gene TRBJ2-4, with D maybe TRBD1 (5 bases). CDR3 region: CASSFQGTAKNIQYF. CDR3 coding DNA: TGTGCCAGCAGCTTCCAGGGAACAGCCAAAAACATTCAGTACTTC. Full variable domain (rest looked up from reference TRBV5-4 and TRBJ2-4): ETGVTQSPTHLIKTRGQQVTLRCSSQSGHNTVSWYQQALGQGPQFIFQYYREEENGRGNFPPRFSGLQFPNYSSELNVNALELDDSALYLCASSFQGTAKNIQYFGAGTRLSVL.